The T cell receptor beta chain under discussion was sequenced for a study of cytomegalovirus exposure and HLA in healthy donors. Overall study findings and caveats: Across donors, most TCRs were seen rarely, yet some public ones were widespread. For most subjects, TCR beta sequences were reported to predict HLA-A and HLA-B alleles with accuracy.

In its sample, this clone was seen a few times. What it recognizes is unknown. With 3 bases clipped from V and 4 bases from J, the junction kept 5 bases outside the gene matches. Germline assignment: CDR1 SGDLS and CDR2 YYNGEE. The length of the CDR3 is 15 residues. It was with 60 Vbeta and 13 Jbeta primers that the PCR ran. Produced via immunoSEQ multiplex PCR; TCRdb's table is partial and in-frame only. The sample contains about 33,000 clones, about half of which appear only once. V is TRBV9 and J is TRBJ2-3, with 10 positions matching TRBD2. Sequencing was carried out using PBMCs. This clonotype originated in a middle-aged woman in good health and CMV-seropositive. In DNA form, the CDR3 reads TGTGCCAGCAGCGCCAGCGGGGGGGCCGCAGATACGCAGTATTTT. Its translation: CASSASGGAADTQYF.